The T cell receptor beta chain described here comes from a study of PD-1 blockade in classical Hodgkin lymphoma. Study-wide results and caveats: With respect to the repertoire differences, their causes, possibly disease activity or prior therapy, remain undefined. Patients with a complete response exhibited baseline diversity comparable to newly diagnosed patients. With CD4+ cells, TCR diversity rose significantly by C4D1, but not with CD8+ cells.

The germline CDR1 and CDR2 sequences are KGHSH and LQKENI. The trim removed 3 bases at V and 2 bases at J, leaving 4 bases unmatched. This CDR3 is 16 amino acids long. The sample holds one count of this clone. Its specificity is not known. All patients experienced relapse after autologous stem cell transplantation, and brentuximab vedotin exposure was variable. Using immunoSEQ multiplex PCR, the repertoire was profiled, and TCRdb retains in-frame clones only, with some absent. Among 95,000 or so clones listed, approximately 80% were seen once. This clonotype originated in a human donor with classical Hodgkin lymphoma. The source material was peripheral blood mononuclear cells (PBMCs), sampled at baseline. The genes are TRBV18 and TRBJ2-2; 9 bases agree with TRBD1. Here the CDR3 reads CASSPPGQGNTGELFF. Written as DNA, the CDR3 is TGTGCCAGCTCACCGCCGGGACAGGGTAACACCGGGGAGCTGTTTTTT.